Listed here are 4 T cell receptor beta chains from one sample, sequenced in a study of T cells after somatic rescue of genetic block. Repertoires were generated with immunoSEQ multiplex PCR, while TCRdb's copy carries only in-frame clones and drops some. The repertoire holds approximately 58,000 clones, with about 96% as singletons. The sequencing input was peripheral blood mononuclear cells (PBMCs). The receptor set was obtained from a child younger than two.

The chain couples TRBV7-2 to TRBJ2-7, with a tentative D call TRBD2 (5 bases). V was shortened by 1 base and J by 5 bases, with 15 bases between the two germline ends. In germline, CDR1 is SGHTA, CDR2 FQGNSA. The CDR3 covers 15 residues. The CDR3 reads CASSLGGLLLNEQYF. The CDR3 region has the DNA TGTGCCAGCAGCTTAGGAGGACTCCTCTTAAACGAGCAGTACTTC. Supplemented by reference TRBV7-2 and TRBJ2-7, the full variable domain reads GAGVSQSPSNKVTEKGKDVELRCDPISGHTALYWYRQSLGQGLEFLIYFQGNSAPDKSGLPSDRFSAERTGGSVSTLTIQRTQQEDSAVYLCASSLGGLLLNEQYFGPGTRLTVT.

V and J are TRBV4-1 and TRBJ2-7; the D is unclear. The CDR3 runs to 11 residues. CDR1 MGHRA and CDR2 YSYEKL come from the germline V gene. Trimming took off 1 base at V and 6 bases at J, with 4 bases between the two ends. This chain's CDR3 is CASSQAGEQYF. The CDR3 DNA sequence: TGCGCCAGCAGCCAAGCCGGCGAGCAGTACTTC.

CDR3: CAIRLAGDNEQFF. CDR3 nucleotide sequence: TGTGCCATCAGACTAGCGGGAGACAATGAGCAGTTCTTC. The gene calls are TRBV10-3 and TRBJ2-1, with 11 nucleotides matching TRBD2. V lost 6 bases and J lost 5; bases outside the gene matches: 0. CDR3 length: 13 amino acids. Germline V gene data show CDR1 as ENHRY and CDR2 as SYGVKD.

V gene TRBV9 combines with J gene TRBJ1-1; 7 nucleotides agree with TRBD1. Germline V gene data show CDR1 as SGDLS and CDR2 as YYNGEE. Losses at the gene ends were 3 bases for V and 4 bases for J; bases not matched to a gene: 3. The CDR3 has 13 amino acids. The DNA for the CDR3 is TGTGCCAGCAGCGCGGCAGGGGGCACTGAAGCTTTCTTT. As protein: CASSAAGGTEAFF.